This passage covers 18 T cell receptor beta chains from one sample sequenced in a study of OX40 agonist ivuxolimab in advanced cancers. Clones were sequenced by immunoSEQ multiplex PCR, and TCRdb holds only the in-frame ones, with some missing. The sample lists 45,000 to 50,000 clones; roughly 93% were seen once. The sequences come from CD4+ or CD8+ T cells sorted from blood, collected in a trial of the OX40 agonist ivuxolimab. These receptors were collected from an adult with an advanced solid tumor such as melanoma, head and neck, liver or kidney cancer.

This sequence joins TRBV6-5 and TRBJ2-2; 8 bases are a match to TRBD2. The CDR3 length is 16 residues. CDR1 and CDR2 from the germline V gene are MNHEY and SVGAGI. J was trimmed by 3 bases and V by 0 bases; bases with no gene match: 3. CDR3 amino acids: CASSYSAGGYTGELFF. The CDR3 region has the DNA TGTGCCAGCAGTTACTCCGCGGGGGGCTACACCGGGGAGCTGTTTTTT.

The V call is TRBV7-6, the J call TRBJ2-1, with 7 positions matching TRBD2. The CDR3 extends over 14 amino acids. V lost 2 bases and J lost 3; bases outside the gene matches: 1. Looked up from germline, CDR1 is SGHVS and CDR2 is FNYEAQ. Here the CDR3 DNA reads TGTGCCAGCAGCTTATGGGACTACTACAATGAGCAGTTCTTC. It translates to CASSLWDYYNEQFF.

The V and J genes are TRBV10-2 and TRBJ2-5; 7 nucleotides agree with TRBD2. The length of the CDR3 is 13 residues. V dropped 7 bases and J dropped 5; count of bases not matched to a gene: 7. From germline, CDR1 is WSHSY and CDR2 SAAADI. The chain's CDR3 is CASTETSWETQYF. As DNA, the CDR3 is TGCGCCAGCACCGAGACTAGCTGGGAGACCCAGTACTTC.

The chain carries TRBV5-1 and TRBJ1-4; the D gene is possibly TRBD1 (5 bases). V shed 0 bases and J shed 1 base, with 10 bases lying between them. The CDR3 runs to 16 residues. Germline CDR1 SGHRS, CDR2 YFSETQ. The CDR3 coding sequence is TGCGCCAGCAGCTTGGGAGGTGGGGGAACTAATGAAAAACTGTTTTTT. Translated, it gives CASSLGGGGTNEKLFF.

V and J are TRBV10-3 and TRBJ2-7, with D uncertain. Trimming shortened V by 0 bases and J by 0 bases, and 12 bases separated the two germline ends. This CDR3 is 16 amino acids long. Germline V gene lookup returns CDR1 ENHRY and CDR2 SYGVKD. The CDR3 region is CAISESNRFSSYEQYF. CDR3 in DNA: TGTGCCATCAGTGAGTCGAACAGATTCAGCTCCTACGAGCAGTACTTC.

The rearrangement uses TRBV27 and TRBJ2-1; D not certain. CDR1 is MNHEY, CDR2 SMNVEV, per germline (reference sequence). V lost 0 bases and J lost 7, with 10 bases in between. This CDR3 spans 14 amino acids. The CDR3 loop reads CASSLSYLRNEQFF. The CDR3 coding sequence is TGTGCCAGCAGTTTATCCTACTTAAGGAATGAGCAGTTCTTC.

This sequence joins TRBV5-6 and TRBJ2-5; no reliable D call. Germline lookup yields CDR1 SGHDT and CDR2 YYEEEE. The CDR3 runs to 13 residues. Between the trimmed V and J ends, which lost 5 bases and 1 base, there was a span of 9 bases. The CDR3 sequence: CASSFGIQETQYF. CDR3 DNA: TGTGCCAGCAGTTTTGGTATCCAAGAGACCCAGTACTTC. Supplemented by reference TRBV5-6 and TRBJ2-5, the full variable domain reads DAGVTQSPTHLIKTRGQQVTLRCSPKSGHDTVSWYQQALGQGPQFIFQYYEEEERQRGNFPDRFSGHQFPNYSSELNVNALLLGDSALYLCASSFGIQETQYFGPGTRLLVL.

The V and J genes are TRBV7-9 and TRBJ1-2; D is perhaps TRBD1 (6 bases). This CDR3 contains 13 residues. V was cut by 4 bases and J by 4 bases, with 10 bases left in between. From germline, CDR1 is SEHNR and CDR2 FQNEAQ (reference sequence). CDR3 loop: CASSSGQIYGYTF. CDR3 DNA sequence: TGTGCCAGCAGCTCCGGACAGATCTATGGCTACACCTTC.

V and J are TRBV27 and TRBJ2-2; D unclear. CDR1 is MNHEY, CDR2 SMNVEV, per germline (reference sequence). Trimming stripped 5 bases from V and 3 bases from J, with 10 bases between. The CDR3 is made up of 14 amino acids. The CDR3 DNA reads TGTGCCAGCAGTCCGTCGGGCTACACCGGGGAGCTGTTTTTT. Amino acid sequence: CASSPSGYTGELFF.

CDR3 sequence: CASSEGASGDNNEQFF. The DNA of the CDR3 is TGTGCCAGCAGCGAAGGGGCTAGCGGGGATAACAATGAGCAGTTCTTC. The chain couples TRBV9 to TRBJ2-1; 9 bases line up with TRBD2. J was trimmed by 5 bases and V by 3 bases; bases with no gene match: 9. CDR3 length equals 16 residues. CDR1 is SGDLS, CDR2 YYNGEE, per germline. The variable domain in full, with the rest retrieved from reference TRBV9 and TRBJ2-1, is DSGVTQTPKHLITATGQRVTLRCSPRSGDLSVYWYQQSLDQGLQFLIQYYNGEERAKGNILERFSAQQFPDLHSELNLSSLELGDSALYFCASSEGASGDNNEQFFGPGTRLTVL.

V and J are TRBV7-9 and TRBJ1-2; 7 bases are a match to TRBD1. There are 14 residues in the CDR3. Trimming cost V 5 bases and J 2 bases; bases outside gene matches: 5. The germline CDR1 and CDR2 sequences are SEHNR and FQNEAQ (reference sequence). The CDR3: CASSDGTANYGYTF. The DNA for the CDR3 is TGTGCCAGCAGCGACGGGACAGCCAACTATGGCTACACCTTC.

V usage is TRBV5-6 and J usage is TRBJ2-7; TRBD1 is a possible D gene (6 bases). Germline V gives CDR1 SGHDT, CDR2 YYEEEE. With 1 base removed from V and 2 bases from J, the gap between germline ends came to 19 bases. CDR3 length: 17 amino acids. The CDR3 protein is CASSLLGPDRFAYEQYF. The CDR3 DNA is TGTGCCAGCAGCTTGTTGGGACCAGACAGGTTTGCCTACGAGCAGTACTTC.

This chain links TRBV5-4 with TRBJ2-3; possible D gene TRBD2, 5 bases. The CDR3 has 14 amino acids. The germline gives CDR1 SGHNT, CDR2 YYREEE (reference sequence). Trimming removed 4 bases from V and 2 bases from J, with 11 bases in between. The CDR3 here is CASSKSGYTDTQYF. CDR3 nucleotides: TGTGCCAGCAGCAAAAGCGGATACACAGATACGCAGTATTTT.

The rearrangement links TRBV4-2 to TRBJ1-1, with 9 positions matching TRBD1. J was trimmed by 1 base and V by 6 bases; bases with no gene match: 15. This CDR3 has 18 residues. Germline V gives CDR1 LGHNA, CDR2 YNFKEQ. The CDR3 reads CASRRHTGQGVRNTEAFF. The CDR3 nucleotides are TGTGCCAGCAGACGACATACGGGACAGGGTGTCCGGAACACTGAAGCTTTCTTT.

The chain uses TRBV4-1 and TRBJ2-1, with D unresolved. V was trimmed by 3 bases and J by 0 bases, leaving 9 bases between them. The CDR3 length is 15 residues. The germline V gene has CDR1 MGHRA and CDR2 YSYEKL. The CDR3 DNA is TGCGCCAGCAGCCATGAATCGAGCTCCTACAATGAGCAGTTCTTC. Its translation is CASSHESSSYNEQFF.

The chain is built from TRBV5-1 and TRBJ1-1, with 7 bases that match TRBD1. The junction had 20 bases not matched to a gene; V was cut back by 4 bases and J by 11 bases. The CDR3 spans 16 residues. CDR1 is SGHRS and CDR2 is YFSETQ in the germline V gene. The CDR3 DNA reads TGCGCCAGCAGCCACTCGACAGGGACCGATGTGCGGGTTGCTTTCTTT. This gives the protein CASSHSTGTDVRVAFF. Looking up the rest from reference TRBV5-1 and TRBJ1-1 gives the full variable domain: KAGVTQTPRYLIKTRGQQVTLSCSPISGHRSVSWYQQTPGQGLQFLFEYFSETQRNKGNFPGRFSGRQFSNSRSEMNVSTLELGDSALYLCASSHSTGTDVRVAFFGQGTRLTVV.

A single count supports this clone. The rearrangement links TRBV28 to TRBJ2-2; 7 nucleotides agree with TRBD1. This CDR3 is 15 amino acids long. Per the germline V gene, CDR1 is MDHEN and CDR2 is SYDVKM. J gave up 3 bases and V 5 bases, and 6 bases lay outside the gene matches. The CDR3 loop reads CASSQTGVDTGELFF. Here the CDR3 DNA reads TGTGCCAGCAGTCAAACAGGGGTCGACACCGGGGAGCTGTTTTTT.

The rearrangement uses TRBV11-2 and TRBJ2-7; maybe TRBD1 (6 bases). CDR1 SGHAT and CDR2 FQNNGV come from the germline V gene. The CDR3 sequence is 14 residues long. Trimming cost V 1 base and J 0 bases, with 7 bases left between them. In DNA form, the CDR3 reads TGTGCCAGCAGCTTAGGGACAGTCTCCTACGAGCAGTACTTC. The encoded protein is CASSLGTVSYEQYF.